This TCR beta chain came from a study of OX40 agonist ivuxolimab in advanced cancers. In the study overall: Mean age around 60 years, range 23 to 79; about 85% male. Of the patients, three showed partial responses, one with hepatocellular carcinoma and two with cutaneous melanoma.

Study observations and caveats: Among the lowest peripheral clonal expansion occurred in 0.1-3.0 mg/kg partial responders. CD8+ T cells showed, on average, more clonal expansion than CD4+ cells.

Trimming took off 4 bases at V and 0 bases at J, with 11 bases between the two ends. The CDR3 totals 15 residues. Per germline, CDR1 LNHDA and CDR2 SQIVND (reference sequence). Only in-frame clones appear in the TCRdb table, and some are missing; sequencing was by immunoSEQ multiplex PCR. The table records about 46,000 clones, about 90% of them present only once. Remarks on this clone: Its antigen is as yet unknown.

The chain links TRBV19 to TRBJ2-3; weak D call: TRBD1 (6 bases). The material was CD4+ or CD8+ T cells sorted from blood, obtained in a trial of the OX40 agonist ivuxolimab. This TCR came from an adult with an advanced solid tumor such as melanoma, head and neck, liver or kidney cancer. CDR3: CASSTPGHSTDTQYF. CDR3 nucleotides: TGTGCCAGTAGTACCCCGGGACATAGCACAGATACGCAGTATTTT.